The clone carrying this TCR beta chain came up many times. These data belong to a study of neurological immune-mediated disorders. The healthy controls volunteered at a blood bank in Maryland, USA. 2 million unsorted PBMCs were stored in RNAlater at -80 °C before RNA extraction. 5'RACE with 10-nucleotide random UMIs generated the cDNA. Each sequencing run yielded over 160 million TCR-beta sequences from 15-18 subjects. A single record per CDR3 protein comes from TCRdb applying MiXCR to the 5' RACE reads. Counted here are 49,000 or so distinct CDR3 sequences, approximately 17% occurring once; the ten biggest clones make up about 4.2%. Trimming cost V 1 base and J 2 bases, with 6 bases left between them. This CDR3 region has 14 residues. Per the germline V gene, CDR1 is SGHRS and CDR2 is YFSETQ.

V and J are TRBV5-1 and TRBJ2-2; D is undetermined. The material sequenced was PBMCs. The source is a man aged 55 to 70 in good health. The CDR3 DNA reads as TGCGCCAGCAGCTTGACAGATAACACCGGGGAGCTGTTTTTT. It translates to CASSLTDNTGELFF. The variable domain in full, completed from reference TRBV5-1 and TRBJ2-2, reads KAGVTQTPRYLIKTRGQQVTLSCSPISGHRSVSWYQQTPGQGLQFLFEYFSETQRNKGNFPGRFSGRQFSNSRSEMNVSTLELGDSALYLCASSLTDNTGELFFGEGSRLTVL.